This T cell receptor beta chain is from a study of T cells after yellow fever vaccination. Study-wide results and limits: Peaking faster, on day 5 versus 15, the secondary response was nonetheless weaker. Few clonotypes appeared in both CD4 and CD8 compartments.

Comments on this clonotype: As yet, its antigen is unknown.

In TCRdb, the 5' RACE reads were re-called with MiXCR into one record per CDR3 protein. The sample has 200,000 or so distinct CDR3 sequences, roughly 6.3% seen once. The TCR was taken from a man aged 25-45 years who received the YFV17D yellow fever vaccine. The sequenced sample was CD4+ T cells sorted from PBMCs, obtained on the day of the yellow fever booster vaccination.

CDR3 sequence: CASSDPGASSGKETQYF. The DNA of the CDR3 is TGTGCCAGCAGTGACCCGGGGGCCTCCAGCGGGAAAGAGACCCAGTACTTC. This chain links TRBV28 with TRBJ2-5; possibly TRBD2 for D (7 bases). CDR1 is MDHEN and CDR2 is SYDVKM in the germline V gene. V lost 5 bases and J lost 3, with 22 bases in between. This CDR3 is 17 amino acids long.